Listed here is a single T cell receptor beta chain. Only in-frame clones appear in the TCRdb table, and some are missing; sequencing was by immunoSEQ multiplex PCR. The table has fewer than 40,000 clones, about 85% seen once; the top ten hold 2.5% to 3.5%. These data originate in a study of blood T cell repertoires in COVID-19. The overall study: From the United States, Italy and Spain came samples of acute and convalescent COVID-19.

CDR1 MNHNS and CDR2 SASEGT come from the germline V gene. This CDR3 is built from 14 residues. V was cut by 3 bases and J by 0 bases, with 8 bases left in between. The source material was peripheral blood. This chain joins TRBV6-1 and TRBJ1-1; D gene unclear. The TCR comes from an older man with COVID-19, enrolled during active disease. The chain's CDR3 is CASSEYILNTEAFF. The CDR3 bases are TGTGCCAGCAGTGAGTACATTTTGAACACTGAAGCTTTCTTT.